This T cell receptor (beta chain) emerged from a study of CD8+ T cells in alopecia areata. Study-wide results and limits: Unlike in mice, where it was clearer, TCR sharing across patients was less clear, possibly HLA-related.

As for this clone: Antigen specificity is unknown.

RNA extraction and reverse transcription yielded cDNA as sequencing template. The method was immunoSEQ multiplex PCR; TCRdb's version includes in-frame clones alone and lacks a portion of them. Of fewer than 150,000 clones listed, 35% to 40% were seen once; the top ten hold approximately 3%. The ends were cut back, 0 bases at V and 10 bases at J, with 10 bases in the middle. The CDR3 is 13 amino acids. CDR1 is KGHSH and CDR2 is LQKENI in the germline V gene. Individuals with alopecia areata gave both lesional scalp punch biopsies and peripheral blood for collection. The source is a human donor with alopecia areata. Sequencing was done on a sample of CD4+ T cells sorted from blood. This chain connects TRBV18 to TRBJ2-1; D is perhaps TRBD2 (6 bases). This chain's CDR3 is CASSPPTRDEQFF. CDR3 bases: TGTGCCAGCTCACCACCGACTAGGGACGAGCAGTTCTTC.